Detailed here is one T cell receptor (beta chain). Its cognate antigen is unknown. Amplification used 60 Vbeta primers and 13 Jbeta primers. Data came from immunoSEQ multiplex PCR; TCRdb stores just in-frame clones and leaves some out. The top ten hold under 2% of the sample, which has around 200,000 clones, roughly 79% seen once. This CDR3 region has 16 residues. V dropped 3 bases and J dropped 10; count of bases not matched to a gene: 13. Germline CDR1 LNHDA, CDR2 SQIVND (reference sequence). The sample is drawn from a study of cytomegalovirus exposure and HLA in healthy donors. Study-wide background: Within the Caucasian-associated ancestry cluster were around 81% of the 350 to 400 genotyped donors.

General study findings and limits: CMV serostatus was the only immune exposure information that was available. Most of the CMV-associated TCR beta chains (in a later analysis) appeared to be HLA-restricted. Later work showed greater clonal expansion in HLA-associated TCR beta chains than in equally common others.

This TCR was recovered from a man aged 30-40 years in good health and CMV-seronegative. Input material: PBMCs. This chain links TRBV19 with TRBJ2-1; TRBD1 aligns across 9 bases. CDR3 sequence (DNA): TGTGCCAGTAGTATTAGCTCCGGACAGGGGCGCGGGGAGCAGTTCTTC. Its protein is CASSISSGQGRGEQFF.